This entry lists 14 T cell receptor beta chains sequenced from one sample in a study of blood T cell repertoires in COVID-19. Here immunoSEQ multiplex PCR was the method, and the copy in TCRdb shows in-frame clones only, minus some. The sample yields 200,000 to 250,000 clones, almost 90% seen once. Sequences were obtained from PBMCs or T cells enriched from blood (not recorded which). The receptors here all came from a woman aged 45-59 years with acute COVID-19.

The chain uses TRBV9 and TRBJ1-1, with D perhaps matching TRBD1 (5 bases). V shed 4 bases and J shed 5 bases, with 9 bases lying between them. Germline CDR1 and CDR2: SGDLS and YYNGEE. The CDR3 covers 12 residues. The CDR3 DNA is TGTGCCAGCAGCCGCGGGGCGACTGAAGCTTTCTTT. Its translation is CASSRGATEAFF. Combining the CDR3 with reference TRBV9 and TRBJ1-1 gives the whole variable domain DSGVTQTPKHLITATGQRVTLRCSPRSGDLSVYWYQQSLDQGLQFLIQYYNGEERAKGNILERFSAQQFPDLHSELNLSSLELGDSALYFCASSRGATEAFFGQGTRLTVV.

J is TRBJ2-3 and V is TRBV3-1 (or the pseudogene TRBV3-2); maybe TRBD2 (6 bases). Trimming removed 1 base from V and 3 bases from J, with 14 bases in between. This CDR3 is built from 16 residues. The germline CDR1 and CDR2 sequences are LGHDT and YNNKEL (reference sequence). The DNA of the CDR3 is TGTGCCAGCAGCCAAGGGTTCGGCGGGACGACAGATACGCAGTATTTT. Its translation: CASSQGFGGTTDTQYF.

The gene calls are TRBV27 and TRBJ1-2, with TRBD1 as a possible D gene (6 bases). The V and J ends lost 6 bases and 4 bases respectively, with 12 bases between them. Germline V gene data show CDR1 as MNHEY and CDR2 as SMNVEV (reference sequence). The CDR3 contains 13 residues. The CDR3 loop is CASSHRDGYGYTF. The CDR3 bases are TGTGCCAGCAGCCACAGGGACGGCTATGGCTACACCTTC.

The J gene is TRBJ2-7, the V gene TRBV20-1, with D perhaps TRBD2 (6 bases). The CDR3 is 13 residues long. V was clipped by 3 bases and J by 4 bases, with 13 bases between them. Germline V lookup: CDR1 DFQATT, CDR2 SNEGSKA (reference sequence). The CDR3 is CSASPGVWYEQYF. In DNA, the CDR3 is TGCAGTGCTAGTCCGGGAGTTTGGTACGAGCAGTACTTC.

The rearrangement joins TRBV5-1 to TRBJ2-5; a possible D gene is TRBD2 (5 bases). V lost 0 bases, J lost 0 bases, and 9 bases lay in between. The CDR3 consists of 15 residues. CDR1 is SGHRS and CDR2 is YFSETQ in the germline V gene. The CDR3 DNA reads TGCGCCAGCAGCTTGGGCGGGCTCGACCAAGAGACCCAGTACTTC. This translates into CASSLGGLDQETQYF. Based on the CDR3 plus reference TRBV5-1 and TRBJ2-5, the full variable domain is KAGVTQTPRYLIKTRGQQVTLSCSPISGHRSVSWYQQTPGQGLQFLFEYFSETQRNKGNFPGRFSGRQFSNSRSEMNVSTLELGDSALYLCASSLGGLDQETQYFGPGTRLLVL.

The chain uses TRBV7-9 and TRBJ2-1, with TRBD2 matching 12 bases. The CDR3 extends over 18 amino acids. V shed 5 bases, J shed 5 bases, and the junction held 13 bases outside the gene matches. From germline, CDR1 is SEHNR and CDR2 FQNEAQ (reference sequence). CDR3 sequence: CASSRRSGLAGSNNEQFF. The CDR3 nucleotides read TGTGCCAGCAGCCGCAGATCCGGACTAGCGGGGTCGAACAATGAGCAGTTCTTC.

The J gene is TRBJ1-2, the V gene TRBV7-9; 7 bases fit TRBD1. The germline V gene has CDR1 SEHNR and CDR2 FQNEAQ (reference sequence). CDR3 size: 15 residues. After removal of 5 bases from V and 3 bases from J, the junction contained 9 bases not matched to a gene. CDR3 residues: CASSPHFDRDYGYTF. The CDR3 DNA is TGTGCCAGCAGCCCTCACTTCGACAGGGACTATGGCTACACCTTC.

The chain has TRBV5-1 and TRBJ2-5, with 9 bases fitting TRBD2. Germline CDR1 is SGHRS and CDR2 is YFSETQ. This CDR3 is built from 14 residues. V trimming: 7 bases; J trimming: 2 bases; junction bases outside the gene matches: 6. The CDR3, as DNA: TGCGCCAGCCACCGCCTAGCGGGACAAGAGACCCAGTACTTC. Its protein product is CASHRLAGQETQYF.

V and J are TRBV30 and TRBJ1-1, with a possible D match to TRBD1 (6 bases). From germline, CDR1 is GTSNPN and CDR2 SVGIG (reference sequence). This CDR3 region has 15 residues. Trimming removed 5 bases from V and 2 bases from J, with 18 bases in between. This CDR3 reads CAWGDEQGYNTEAFF. The CDR3 DNA reads as TGTGCCTGGGGAGACGAACAGGGATATAACACTGAAGCTTTCTTT.

CDR3: CASRSTGATNEKLFF. DNA for the CDR3: TGTGCCAGCAGATCCACAGGGGCAACTAATGAAAAACTGTTTTTT. This chain connects TRBV27 to TRBJ1-4; 7 bases are shared with TRBD1. CDR1 is MNHEY and CDR2 is SMNVEV in the germline V gene (reference sequence). The CDR3 is 15 amino acids. Unmatched junction bases numbered 4, after V lost 6 bases and J lost 0 bases.

This clone has only one observation. The chain has TRBV28 and TRBJ1-1, with D possibly being TRBD1 (6 bases). Trimming stripped 3 bases from V and 1 base from J, with 15 bases between. Germline assignment: CDR1 MDHEN and CDR2 SYDVKM. The CDR3 is 16 amino acids. CDR3 coding DNA: TGTGCCAGCAGTTTCCTGTCAGGGGTTTGGAACACTGAAGCTTTCTTT. This translates into CASSFLSGVWNTEAFF. Based on the CDR3 plus reference TRBV28 and TRBJ1-1, the full variable domain is DVKVTQSSRYLVKRTGEKVFLECVQDMDHENMFWYRQDPGLGLRLIYFSYDVKMKEKGDIPEGYSVSREKKERFSLILESASTNQTSMYLCASSFLSGVWNTEAFFGQGTRLTVV.

This chain links TRBV5-8 with TRBJ1-6; no clear D. V lost 5 bases, J lost 3 bases, and 12 bases lay in between. Germline lookup yields CDR1 SGHTS and CDR2 YDEGEE. This CDR3 comprises 15 residues. The CDR3: CASREPGHYNSPLHF. The CDR3 DNA is TGTGCCAGCAGGGAACCAGGCCACTATAATTCACCCCTCCACTTT.

The V gene is TRBV6-2 or TRBV6-3, the J gene TRBJ1-4, with D possibly being TRBD1 (5 bases). Germline V gene data show CDR1 as MNHEY and CDR2 as SVGEGT. The V end was cut by 2 bases, the J end by 3 bases, with 10 bases between. CDR3 length: 15 amino acids. CDR3 DNA sequence: TGTGCCAGCAGTTACAAGGGGTTGGCTAATGAAAAACTGTTTTTT. It yields the protein CASSYKGLANEKLFF.

The genes are TRBV3-1 (or the pseudogene TRBV3-2) and TRBJ1-2; tentative D call: TRBD1 (5 bases). Germline V CDR1 and CDR2: LGHDT, YNNKEL (reference sequence). V was pared by 0 bases and J by 7 bases, with 9 bases between. The CDR3 runs to 13 residues. DNA of the CDR3: TGTGCCAGCAGCCAAGATGCAGGGTGTGGCTACACCTTC. Translated, it gives CASSQDAGCGYTF.